This record looks at one T cell receptor (beta chain) sequence and its context. The data originate from a study of blood T cell repertoires in COVID-19. Measured with immunoSEQ multiplex PCR; TCRdb has only the in-frame clones, and not every one. The sample has 250,000 to 350,000 clones, approximately 89% seen once. The J segment lost 4 bases and the V segment lost 11 bases, leaving 8 bases of the junction unmatched. This CDR3 is 13 amino acids long. The germline CDR1 and CDR2 sequences are LNHNV and YYDKDF (reference sequence). The TCR sequence derives from an older woman with acute or convalescent COVID-19. The V gene is TRBV15, the J gene TRBJ2-3, with TRBD1 matching over 8 bases. The sample consisted of peripheral blood. The CDR3 is CAAQDRGADTQYF. CDR3 coding DNA: TGTGCCGCCCAAGACAGGGGAGCAGATACGCAGTATTTT.